These 8 T cell receptor beta chains share one sample of origin, sequenced in a study of human T cells and chemical hapten exposure. Stated time point: patch test 1, 2 weeks after DPC sensitization. As for treatment: therapeutic diphenylcyclopropenone sensitization with weekly scalp DPC. TCRdb used MiXCR to reprocess the RACE reads, holding one entry per CDR3 protein. This sample yields some 400,000 distinct CDR3 sequences, of which roughly 4.8% are seen a single time; approximately 2.5% belongs to the top ten. The sample was whole blood, taken in connection with sensitization to the hapten diphenylcyclopropenone (DPC). Receptors were obtained from a woman between 50 and 59 years old with alopecia areata. Some clones in this sample may be carry-over from other donors' samples.

This clonotype showed up just a few times. The rearrangement joins TRBV5-1 to TRBJ1-2; D may be TRBD1 (5 bases). The V end lost 2 bases, the J end lost 5 bases, and 13 bases lay between the germline ends. Germline V CDR1 and CDR2: SGHRS, YFSETQ. This CDR3 has 14 amino acids. The CDR3 bases are TGCGCCAGCAGCTTCGGGGGTTCAGGGTATGGCTACACCTTC. As protein: CASSFGGSGYGYTF.

The chain carries TRBV6-6 and TRBJ2-2; D may be TRBD2 (6 bases). V lost 2 bases to trimming and J lost 0 bases, with 10 bases between them. The CDR3 runs 16 residues. Germline assignment: CDR1 MNHNY and CDR2 SVGAGI (reference sequence). In DNA form, the CDR3 reads TGTGCCAGCAGTTACCGGCGGGGCACGAACACCGGGGAGCTGTTTTTT. This encodes CASSYRRGTNTGELFF.

The sample holds many counts of this clonotype. The chain uses TRBV6-5 and TRBJ1-1; 11 nucleotides match TRBD1. Germline trimming cut 7 bases from V and 5 bases from J; bases unmatched to any gene: 6. From germline, CDR1 is MNHEY and CDR2 SVGAGI. The CDR3 runs to 14 residues. The chain's CDR3 is CASNGQGAGTEAFF. The CDR3 nucleotides are TGTGCCAGCAACGGACAGGGGGCTGGGACTGAAGCTTTCTTT.

This clonotype appeared many times. The V call is TRBV27, the J call TRBJ2-3; 10 bases agree with TRBD2. Germline V gene lookup returns CDR1 MNHEY and CDR2 SMNVEV (reference sequence). The trim removed 5 bases at V and 2 bases at J, leaving 7 bases unmatched. The CDR3 loop spans 16 amino acids. The CDR3 region is CASSLSGGYLTDTQYF. DNA for the CDR3: TGTGCCAGCAGTCTTAGCGGGGGGTACCTCACAGATACGCAGTATTTT.

There are many counts of this clonotype. This chain joins TRBV6-5 and TRBJ2-5; D possibly matches TRBD1 or TRBD2 (5 bases each). This CDR3 spans 17 amino acids. CDR1 and CDR2 from the germline V gene are MNHEY and SVGAGI. V dropped 6 bases and J dropped 4 bases, with 24 bases sitting between them. In nucleotides, the CDR3 is TGTGCCAGCAGATGGGGGTCAGTAGAGTTAGGCATAGAGACCCAGTACTTC. Protein sequence: CASRWGSVELGIETQYF.

This clonotype turned up a few times. J is TRBJ2-5 and V is TRBV20-1; TRBD2 might be the D (5 bases). Germline CDR1 DFQATT, CDR2 SNEGSKA (reference sequence). With 4 bases removed from V and 2 bases from J, the gap between germline ends came to 14 bases. The CDR3 is 14 amino acids. The CDR3 here is CSATAGEEQETQYF. Written as DNA, the CDR3 is TGCAGTGCTACGGCCGGGGAAGAACAAGAGACCCAGTACTTC.

V and J are TRBV12-3 or TRBV12-4 and TRBJ2-3; 11 bases line up with TRBD2. V was clipped by 4 bases and J by 5 bases; unmatched bases: 11. CDR3 length: 17 amino acids. The CDR3 sequence is CASSSPVSGGAQDTQYF. CDR3 coding DNA: TGTGCCAGCAGTTCCCCCGTTAGCGGGGGGGCACAAGATACGCAGTATTTT.

This clonotype was recorded many times. The chain combines TRBV6-5 with TRBJ2-7, with D unresolved. The germline V gene has CDR1 MNHEY and CDR2 SVGAGI. V gave up 6 bases and J gave up 5 bases, with 14 bases separating them. This CDR3 spans 13 amino acids. The CDR3 spells CASRDAAYDEQYF. The CDR3 region has the DNA TGTGCCAGCAGGGACGCAGCCTACGACGAGCAGTACTTC.